Detailed here is one TCR beta chain. This sample is drawn from a study of PD-1 blockade in mismatch repair-deficient tumors. The method was immunoSEQ multiplex PCR; TCRdb's version includes in-frame clones alone and lacks a portion of them. This table has some 120,000 clones, approximately 86% appearing once. With 5 bases clipped from V and 2 bases from J, the junction kept 15 bases outside the gene matches. The length of the CDR3 is 18 residues. Germline assignment: CDR1 SGDLS and CDR2 YYNGEE. Sequencing was performed on peripheral blood, taken 44 weeks after starting pembrolizumab. The chain couples TRBV9 to TRBJ2-2; TRBD2 aligns across 7 bases. The source is an adult with mismatch repair-deficient cancer. The CDR3 spells CASSYSGARVTNTGELFF. The CDR3 DNA follows: TGTGCCAGCAGTTACAGCGGGGCCCGCGTAACAAACACCGGGGAGCTGTTTTTT.